Included here is one T cell receptor beta chain sequence, with context. The data were obtained in a study of cytomegalovirus exposure and HLA in healthy donors. With 60 Vbeta and 13 Jbeta primers, the PCR was carried out. TCRdb's copy holds only in-frame clones and misses some; the assay was immunoSEQ multiplex PCR. The top ten hold 1.8% of the sample, which has around 150,000 clones, around three quarters seen once. V dropped 0 bases and J dropped 0; count of bases not matched to a gene: 4. This CDR3 comprises 16 residues. Germline assignment: CDR1 ENHRY and CDR2 SYGVKD. This clonotype originated in a man aged 40-49 years in good health and CMV-seronegative. This rearrangement joins TRBV10-3 to TRBJ2-7; 8 nucleotides match TRBD2. The specimen sequenced was PBMCs. In DNA form, the CDR3 reads TGTGCCATCAGTGAGTCGACTAGCGAGTACTCCTACGAGCAGTACTTC. Amino acid sequence: CAISESTSEYSYEQYF.